These 16 T cell receptor beta chains were all obtained from the same sample, sequenced in a study of beta chain features in type 1 diabetes. The isolated RNA, all of it, was reverse transcribed, so expressed TCRB transcripts were what got sequenced. The assay was immunoSEQ multiplex PCR, and TCRdb's table has in-frame clones only and misses some. The sample carries 390,000 or so clones, 11% to 15% recorded once. The sequencing sample was made of naive CD4+ T cells from blood. The receptors originated from a young man in good health.

This clone was counted a few times. This sequence joins TRBV6-5 and TRBJ1-1; no clear D gene. Per the germline V gene, CDR1 is MNHEY and CDR2 is SVGAGI. The CDR3 spans 15 residues. With 8 bases removed from V and 8 bases from J, the gap between germline ends came to 24 bases. CDR3 residues: CASRVSARNSWEAFF. For the CDR3, the DNA is TGTGCCAGCCGGGTTTCGGCTCGGAACTCGTGGGAAGCTTTCTTT.

V usage is TRBV5-4 and J usage is TRBJ2-3; D uncertain. This CDR3 region has 11 residues. Trimming removed 6 bases from V and 6 bases from J, with 8 bases in between. CDR1 SGHNT and CDR2 YYREEE come from the germline V gene (reference sequence). The DNA of the CDR3 is TGTGCCAGCAATTACGGGGATACGCAGTATTTT. This translates into CASNYGDTQYF.

This clone was seen only a few times. The gene calls are TRBV6-1 and TRBJ2-1, with TRBD1 as a possible D gene (6 bases). Germline CDR1 is MNHNS and CDR2 is SASEGT. There are 12 residues in the CDR3. Trimming removed 8 bases from V and 3 bases from J, with 8 bases in between. The CDR3, as DNA: TGTGCCAGCGGACAGCACTACAATGAGCAGTTCTTC. It yields the protein CASGQHYNEQFF.

The rearrangement joins TRBV28 to TRBJ2-5, with 9 nucleotides matching TRBD1. The germline V gene encodes CDR1 MDHEN and CDR2 SYDVKM. Trimming at V came to 7 bases and at J to 5 bases, leaving 8 bases not matched to a gene. The CDR3 contains 14 residues. CDR3 DNA sequence: TGTGCCAGCAACTCAAACAGGGGGCGGGAGACCCAGTACTTC. Residues: CASNSNRGRETQYF.

The J gene is TRBJ2-7, the V gene TRBV6-1; D is ambiguous. V shed 0 bases and J shed 5 bases, with 8 bases lying between them. The CDR3 contains 13 residues. From germline, CDR1 is MNHNS and CDR2 SASEGT. The CDR3 nucleotides are TGTGCCAGCAGTGAAGCGATGAGAGACGAGCAGTACTTC. This sequence encodes CASSEAMRDEQYF.

This clone was found a few times. The V and J genes are TRBV14 and TRBJ2-1; 11 nucleotides line up with TRBD2. This CDR3 spans 17 amino acids. The J segment lost 7 bases and the V segment lost 3 bases, leaving 11 bases of the junction unmatched. Germline V gene data show CDR1 as SGHDN and CDR2 as FVKESK. The CDR3 spells CASSQNLLAGVDNEQFF. The DNA of the CDR3 is TGTGCCAGCAGCCAGAACCTACTAGCGGGAGTGGATAATGAGCAGTTCTTC.

J is TRBJ2-2 and V is TRBV4-1, with D maybe TRBD1 (6 bases). The ends were cut back, 3 bases at V and 6 bases at J, with 17 bases in the middle. The germline V gene encodes CDR1 MGHRA and CDR2 YSYEKL. The CDR3 length is 16 residues. In DNA form, the CDR3 reads TGCGCCAGCAGCCAGGGAACCTTGGGGGCTCCCGGGGAGCTGTTTTTT. Translation: CASSQGTLGAPGELFF.

This clone turned up a few times. The chain recombines TRBV11-2 with TRBJ1-3, with 7 bases matching TRBD1. The CDR3 contains 15 residues. CDR1 is SGHAT and CDR2 is FQNNGV in the germline V gene. V gave up 5 bases and J gave up 1 base; unmatched junction bases: 5. CDR3 nucleotides: TGTGCCAGCAGCCCTCGACAGGGATCTGGAAACACCATATATTTT. Its translation: CASSPRQGSGNTIYF.

This clone was picked up a small number of times. The chain uses TRBV7-2 and TRBJ2-5; TRBD1 might be the D (5 bases). From germline, CDR1 is SGHTA and CDR2 FQGNSA. V was clipped by 2 bases and J by 4 bases, with 8 bases between them. CDR3 length equals 13 residues. The CDR3 loop is CASSLWGGETQYF. The CDR3 region has the DNA TGTGCCAGCAGCTTATGGGGCGGAGAGACCCAGTACTTC. The variable domain in full, with the rest retrieved from reference TRBV7-2 and TRBJ2-5, is GAGVSQSPSNKVTEKGKDVELRCDPISGHTALYWYRQSLGQGLEFLIYFQGNSAPDKSGLPSDRFSAERTGGSVSTLTIQRTQQEDSAVYLCASSLWGGETQYFGPGTRLLVL.

J is TRBJ2-1 and V is TRBV10-3; D ambiguous. The V end lost 4 bases, the J end lost 9 bases, and 16 bases lay between the germline ends. There are 14 residues in the CDR3. The germline CDR1 and CDR2 sequences are ENHRY and SYGVKD. The CDR3 protein is CAISGARNGREQFF. CDR3 nucleotide sequence: TGTGCCATCAGTGGAGCTAGAAACGGTCGTGAGCAGTTCTTC.

This clone appeared a few times. The chain has TRBV9 and TRBJ2-3; D is unclear. CDR1 SGDLS and CDR2 YYNGEE come from the germline V gene. The CDR3 totals 13 residues. Trimming shortened V by 0 bases and J by 5 bases, and 7 bases separated the two germline ends. CDR3 in amino acids: CASSVAKVDTQYF. DNA of the CDR3: TGTGCCAGCAGCGTAGCTAAGGTAGATACGCAGTATTTT.

This clone has a handful of counts. The chain carries TRBV14 and TRBJ2-1; no clear D gene. With 1 base removed from V and 6 bases from J, the gap between germline ends came to 19 bases. Germline V gene data show CDR1 as SGHDN and CDR2 as FVKESK. The CDR3 sequence is 17 residues long. Here the CDR3 DNA reads TGTGCCAGCAGCCAAGGAGCTCAGAGGTCATTTAGCAATGAGCAGTTCTTC. Amino acid sequence: CASSQGAQRSFSNEQFF.

The chain carries TRBV5-1 and TRBJ1-2, with D possibly TRBD1 on 5 matching bases. The V end lost 0 bases, the J end lost 4 bases, and 10 bases lay between the germline ends. The CDR3 has 14 residues. CDR1 is SGHRS, CDR2 YFSETQ, per germline. The CDR3 region is CASSLGQKAYGYTF. DNA of the CDR3: TGCGCCAGCAGCTTGGGACAGAAGGCCTATGGCTACACCTTC.

The chain links TRBV10-3 to TRBJ2-3; the match to TRBD1 covers 8 bases. The CDR3 is 15 residues long. The germline V gene has CDR1 ENHRY and CDR2 SYGVKD. Trimming cost V 5 bases and J 6 bases; bases outside gene matches: 10. The CDR3 spells CAISTGTGFFDTQYF. CDR3 sequence (DNA): TGTGCCATCAGTACCGGGACAGGTTTTTTCGATACGCAGTATTTT.

The rearrangement joins TRBV2 to TRBJ2-1; D gene ambiguous. Germline V gene sequence: CDR1 SNHLY, CDR2 FYNNEI. V gave up 4 bases and J gave up 3 bases, with 7 bases separating them. CDR3 length equals 13 residues. CDR3 loop: CASSGQIYNEQFF. The DNA of the CDR3 is TGTGCCAGCAGTGGTCAGATCTACAATGAGCAGTTCTTC.

V usage is TRBV27 and J usage is TRBJ2-2, with D unclear. This CDR3 has 14 amino acids. Trimming pared 5 bases from V and 4 bases from J, leaving 11 bases between. Germline V CDR1 and CDR2: MNHEY, SMNVEV (reference sequence). The CDR3 is CASSEAYITGELFF. The CDR3 DNA reads TGTGCCAGCAGTGAAGCATACATCACCGGGGAGCTGTTTTTT.